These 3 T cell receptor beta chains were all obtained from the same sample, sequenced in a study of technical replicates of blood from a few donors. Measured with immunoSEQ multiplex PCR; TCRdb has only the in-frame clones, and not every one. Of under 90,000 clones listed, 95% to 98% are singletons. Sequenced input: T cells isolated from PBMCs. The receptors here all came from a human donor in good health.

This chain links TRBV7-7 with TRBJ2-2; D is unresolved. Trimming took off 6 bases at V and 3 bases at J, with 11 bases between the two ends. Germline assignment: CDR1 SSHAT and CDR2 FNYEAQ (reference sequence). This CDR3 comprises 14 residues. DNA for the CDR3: TGTGCCAGCAGGCCTTCAGGTGACACCGGGGAGCTGTTTTTT. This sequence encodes CASRPSGDTGELFF.

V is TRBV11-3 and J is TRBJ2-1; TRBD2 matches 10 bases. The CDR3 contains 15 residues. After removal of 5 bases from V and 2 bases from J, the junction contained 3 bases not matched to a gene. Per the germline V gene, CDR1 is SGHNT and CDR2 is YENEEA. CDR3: CASSLGTSAYNEQFF. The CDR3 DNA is TGTGCCAGCAGCCTTGGGACTAGCGCCTACAATGAGCAGTTCTTC.

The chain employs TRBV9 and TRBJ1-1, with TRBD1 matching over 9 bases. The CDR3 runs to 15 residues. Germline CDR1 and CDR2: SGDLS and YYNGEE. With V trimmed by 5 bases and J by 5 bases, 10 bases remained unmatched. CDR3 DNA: TGTGCCAGCAGGGTGGGACAGGGATTGGAAACTGAAGCTTTCTTT. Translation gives CASRVGQGLETEAFF.